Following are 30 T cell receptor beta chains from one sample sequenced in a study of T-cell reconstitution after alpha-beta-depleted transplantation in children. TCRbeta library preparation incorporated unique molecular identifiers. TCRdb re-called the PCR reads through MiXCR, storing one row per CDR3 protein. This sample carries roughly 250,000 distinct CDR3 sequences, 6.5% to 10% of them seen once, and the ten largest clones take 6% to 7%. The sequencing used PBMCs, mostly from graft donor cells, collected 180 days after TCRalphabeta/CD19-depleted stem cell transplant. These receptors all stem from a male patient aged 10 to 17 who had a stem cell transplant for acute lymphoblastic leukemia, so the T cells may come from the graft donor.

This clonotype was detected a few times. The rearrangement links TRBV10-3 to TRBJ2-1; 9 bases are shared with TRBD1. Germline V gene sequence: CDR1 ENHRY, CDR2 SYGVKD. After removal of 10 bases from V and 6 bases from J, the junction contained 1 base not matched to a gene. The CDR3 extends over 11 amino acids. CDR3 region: CATTGGNEQFF. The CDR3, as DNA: TGTGCCACGACAGGGGGCAATGAGCAGTTCTTC.

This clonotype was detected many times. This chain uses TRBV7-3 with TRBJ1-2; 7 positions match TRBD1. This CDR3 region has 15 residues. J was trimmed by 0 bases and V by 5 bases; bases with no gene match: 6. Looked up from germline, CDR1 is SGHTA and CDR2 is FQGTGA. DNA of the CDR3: TGTGCCAGCAGCCGAACAGGGGAAGCTAACTATGGCTACACCTTC. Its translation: CASSRTGEANYGYTF. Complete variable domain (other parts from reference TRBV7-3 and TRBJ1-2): GAGVSQTPSNKVTEKGKYVELRCDPISGHTALYWYRQSLGQGPEFLIYFQGTGAADDSGLPNDRFFAVRPEGSVSTLKIQRTERGDSAVYLCASSRTGEANYGYTFGSGTRLTVV.

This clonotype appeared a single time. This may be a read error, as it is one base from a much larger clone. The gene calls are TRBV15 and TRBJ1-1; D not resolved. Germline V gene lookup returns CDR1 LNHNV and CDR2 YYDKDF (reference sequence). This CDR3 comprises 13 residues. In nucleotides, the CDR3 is TGTGCCACCAGGCTCCAAGAGAACACTGAAGCTTCCTTT. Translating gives CATRLQENTEASF.

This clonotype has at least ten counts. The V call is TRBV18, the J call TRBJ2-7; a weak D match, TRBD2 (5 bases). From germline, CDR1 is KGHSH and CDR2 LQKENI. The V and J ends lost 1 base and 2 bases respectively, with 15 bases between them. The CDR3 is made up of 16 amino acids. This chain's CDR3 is CASSPRGPPAPYEQYF. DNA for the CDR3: TGTGCCAGCTCACCACGCGGGCCCCCCGCCCCCTACGAGCAGTACTTC.

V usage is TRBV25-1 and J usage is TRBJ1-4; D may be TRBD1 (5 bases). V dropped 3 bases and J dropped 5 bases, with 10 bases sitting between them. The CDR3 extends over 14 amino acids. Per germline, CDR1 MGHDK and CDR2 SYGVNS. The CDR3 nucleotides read TGTGCCAGCAGTGAGGCGGGACCCAATGAAAAACTGTTTTTT. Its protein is CASSEAGPNEKLFF.

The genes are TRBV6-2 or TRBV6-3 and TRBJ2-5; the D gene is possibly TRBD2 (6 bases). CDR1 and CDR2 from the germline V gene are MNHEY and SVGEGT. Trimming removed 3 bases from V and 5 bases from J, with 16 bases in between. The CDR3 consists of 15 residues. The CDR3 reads CASSYYRGIPETQYF. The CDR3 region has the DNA TGTGCCAGCAGTTATTATCGCGGGATTCCGGAGACCCAGTACTTC.

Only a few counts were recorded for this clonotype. CDR3 bases: TGCAGTGCTAGCGTGACTAGCGGCACAGATACGCAGTATTTT. Translation gives CSASVTSGTDTQYF. V gene TRBV20-1 combines with J gene TRBJ2-3; 8 bases match TRBD2. The length of the CDR3 is 14 residues. Trimming at V came to 3 bases and at J to 1 base, leaving 3 bases not matched to a gene. CDR1 and CDR2 from the germline V gene are DFQATT and SNEGSKA (reference sequence).

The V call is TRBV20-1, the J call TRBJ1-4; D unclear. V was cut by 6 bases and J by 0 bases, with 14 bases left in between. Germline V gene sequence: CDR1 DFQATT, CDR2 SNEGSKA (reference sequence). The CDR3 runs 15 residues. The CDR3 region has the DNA TGCAGTGCAGCGGACGGGGATGCAACTAATGAAAAACTGTTTTTT. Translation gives CSAADGDATNEKLFF.

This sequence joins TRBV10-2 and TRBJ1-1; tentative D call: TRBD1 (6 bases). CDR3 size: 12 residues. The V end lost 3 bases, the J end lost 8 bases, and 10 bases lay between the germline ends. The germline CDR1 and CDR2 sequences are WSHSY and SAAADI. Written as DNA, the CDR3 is TGCGCCAGCAGTGACTCAGGGGCAGAAGCTTTCTTT. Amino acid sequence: CASSDSGAEAFF.

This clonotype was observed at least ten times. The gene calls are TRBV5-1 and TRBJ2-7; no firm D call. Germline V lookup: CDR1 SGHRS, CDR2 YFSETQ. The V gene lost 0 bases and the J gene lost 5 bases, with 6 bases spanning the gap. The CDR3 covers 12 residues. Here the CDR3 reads CASSLGADEQYF. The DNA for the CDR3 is TGCGCCAGCAGCTTGGGGGCAGACGAGCAGTACTTC.

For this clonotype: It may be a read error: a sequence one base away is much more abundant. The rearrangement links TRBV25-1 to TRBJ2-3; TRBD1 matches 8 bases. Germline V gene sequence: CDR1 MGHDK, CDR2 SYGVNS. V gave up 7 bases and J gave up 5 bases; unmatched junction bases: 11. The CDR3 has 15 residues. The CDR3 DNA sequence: TGTGCCAGCACTGACCTAGGACAGGGAATAGATACGCAGTATTTT. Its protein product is CASTDLGQGIDTQYF.

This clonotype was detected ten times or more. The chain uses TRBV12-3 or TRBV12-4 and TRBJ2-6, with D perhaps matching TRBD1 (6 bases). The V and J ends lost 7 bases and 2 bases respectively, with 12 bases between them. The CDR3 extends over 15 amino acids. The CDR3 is CASTLRGTGANVLTF. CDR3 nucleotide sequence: TGTGCCAGCACCCTCAGGGGAACTGGGGCCAACGTCCTGACTTTC.

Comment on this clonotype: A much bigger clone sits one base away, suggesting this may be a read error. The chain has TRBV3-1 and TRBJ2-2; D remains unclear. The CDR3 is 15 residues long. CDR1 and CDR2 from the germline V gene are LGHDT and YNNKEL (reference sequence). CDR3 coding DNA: TGTGCCACCAGCCAAGTCGGCAAGAACACCGGGGAGCTGTTTTTT. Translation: CATSQVGKNTGELFF.

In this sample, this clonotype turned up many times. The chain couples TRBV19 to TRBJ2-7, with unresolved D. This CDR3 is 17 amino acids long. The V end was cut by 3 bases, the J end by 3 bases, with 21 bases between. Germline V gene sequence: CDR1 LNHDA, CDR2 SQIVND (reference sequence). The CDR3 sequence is CASSIPGGPTFFYEQYF. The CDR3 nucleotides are TGTGCCAGTAGTATTCCAGGTGGCCCCACCTTTTTCTACGAGCAGTACTTC.

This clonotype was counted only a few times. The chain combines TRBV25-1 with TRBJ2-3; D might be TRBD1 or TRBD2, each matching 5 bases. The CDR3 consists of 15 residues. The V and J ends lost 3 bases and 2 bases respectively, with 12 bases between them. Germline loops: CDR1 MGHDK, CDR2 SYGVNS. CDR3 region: CASSDTRGSTDTQYF. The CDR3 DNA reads TGTGCCAGCAGTGATACACGGGGCTCCACAGATACGCAGTATTTT.

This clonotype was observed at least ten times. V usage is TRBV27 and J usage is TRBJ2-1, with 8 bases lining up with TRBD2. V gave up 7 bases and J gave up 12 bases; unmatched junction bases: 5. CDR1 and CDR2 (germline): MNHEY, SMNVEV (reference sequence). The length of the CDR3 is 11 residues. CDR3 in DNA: TGTGCCAGCAAAAGCGGGGGTGGGCAGTTCTTC. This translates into CASKSGGGQFF.

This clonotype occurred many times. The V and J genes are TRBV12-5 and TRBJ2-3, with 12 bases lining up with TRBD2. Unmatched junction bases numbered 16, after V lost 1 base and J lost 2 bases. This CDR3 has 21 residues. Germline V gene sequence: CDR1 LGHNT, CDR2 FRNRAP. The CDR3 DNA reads TGTGCTAGTGGTTTGGCCCCCCCTCGGAGGTCTAGCGGGGGGGACACAGATACGCAGTATTTT. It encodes CASGLAPPRRSSGGDTDTQYF.

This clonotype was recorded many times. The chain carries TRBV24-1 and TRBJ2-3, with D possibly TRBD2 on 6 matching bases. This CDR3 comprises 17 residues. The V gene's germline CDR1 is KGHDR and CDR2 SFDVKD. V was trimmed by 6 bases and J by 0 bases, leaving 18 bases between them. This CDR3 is CATSSRGTFSSTDTQYF. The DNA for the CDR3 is TGTGCCACCAGTTCCCGCGGGACCTTTTCTAGCACAGATACGCAGTATTTT.

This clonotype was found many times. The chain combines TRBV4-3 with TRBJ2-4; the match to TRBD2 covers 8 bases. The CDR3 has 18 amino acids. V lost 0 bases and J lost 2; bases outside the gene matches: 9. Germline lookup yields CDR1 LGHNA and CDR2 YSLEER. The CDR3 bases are TGCGCCAGCAGCCAAGATGGACGGGGGGGCAGCTCCAAAAACATTCAGTACTTC. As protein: CASSQDGRGGSSKNIQYF.

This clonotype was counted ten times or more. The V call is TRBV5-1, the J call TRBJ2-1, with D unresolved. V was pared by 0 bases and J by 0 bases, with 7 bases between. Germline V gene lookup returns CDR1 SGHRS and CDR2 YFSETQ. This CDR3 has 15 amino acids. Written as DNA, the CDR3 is TGCGCCAGCAGCTTGGACTACAGCTCCTACAATGAGCAGTTCTTC. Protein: CASSLDYSSYNEQFF.

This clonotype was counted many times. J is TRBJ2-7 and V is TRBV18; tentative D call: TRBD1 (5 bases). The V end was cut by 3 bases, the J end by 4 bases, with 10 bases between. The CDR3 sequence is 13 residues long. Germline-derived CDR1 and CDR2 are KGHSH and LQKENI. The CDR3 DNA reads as TGTGCCAGCTCACCGCTAGGGGAATACGAGCAGTACTTC. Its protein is CASSPLGEYEQYF. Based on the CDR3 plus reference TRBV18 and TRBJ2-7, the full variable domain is NAGVMQNPRHLVRRRGQEARLRCSPMKGHSHVYWYRQLPEEGLKFMVYLQKENIIDESGMPKERFSAEFPKEGPSILRIQQVVRGDSAAYFCASSPLGEYEQYFGPGTRLTVT.

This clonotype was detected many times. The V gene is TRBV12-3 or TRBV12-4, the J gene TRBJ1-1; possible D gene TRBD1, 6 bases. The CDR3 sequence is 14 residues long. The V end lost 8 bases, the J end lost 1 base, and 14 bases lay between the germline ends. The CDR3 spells CASGVRGQNTEAFF. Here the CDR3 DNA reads TGTGCCAGCGGCGTTCGGGGGCAGAACACTGAAGCTTTCTTT.

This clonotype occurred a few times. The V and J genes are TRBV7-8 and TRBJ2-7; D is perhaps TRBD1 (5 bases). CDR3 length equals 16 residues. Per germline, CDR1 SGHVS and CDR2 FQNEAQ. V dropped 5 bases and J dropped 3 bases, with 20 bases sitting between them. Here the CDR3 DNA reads TGTGCCAGCAGCATCGGCACCCTTCGGACATTCTACGAGCAGTACTTC. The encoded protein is CASSIGTLRTFYEQYF.

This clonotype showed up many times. This CDR3 is CASSVGARGSADTQYF. In DNA form, the CDR3 reads TGTGCCAGCAGCGTAGGAGCCAGGGGGTCGGCAGATACGCAGTATTTT. V is TRBV9 and J is TRBJ2-3; 7 nucleotides align to TRBD1. In germline, CDR1 is SGDLS, CDR2 YYNGEE. Germline trimming cut 0 bases from V and 4 bases from J; bases unmatched to any gene: 8. The CDR3 contains 16 residues.

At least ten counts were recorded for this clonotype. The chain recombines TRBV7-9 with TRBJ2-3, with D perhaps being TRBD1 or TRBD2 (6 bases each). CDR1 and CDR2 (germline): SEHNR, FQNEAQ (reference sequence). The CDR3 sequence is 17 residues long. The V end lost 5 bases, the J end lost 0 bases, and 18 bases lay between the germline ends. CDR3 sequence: CASSPRWGAISTDTQYF. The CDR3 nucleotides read TGTGCCAGCAGCCCCCGTTGGGGGGCCATTAGCACAGATACGCAGTATTTT. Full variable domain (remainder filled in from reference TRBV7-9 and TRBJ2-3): DTGVSQNPRHKITKRGQNVTFRCDPISEHNRLYWYRQTLGQGPEFLTYFQNEAQLEKSRLLSDRFSAERPKGSFSTLEIQRTEQGDSAMYLCASSPRWGAISTDTQYFGPGTRLTVL.

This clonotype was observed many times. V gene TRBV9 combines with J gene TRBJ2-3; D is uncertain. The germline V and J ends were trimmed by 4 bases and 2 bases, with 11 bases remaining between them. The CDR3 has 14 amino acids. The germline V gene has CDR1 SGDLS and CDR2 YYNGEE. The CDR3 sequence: CASSLLLATDTQYF. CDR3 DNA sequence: TGTGCCAGCAGCCTCCTCTTAGCCACAGATACGCAGTATTTT.

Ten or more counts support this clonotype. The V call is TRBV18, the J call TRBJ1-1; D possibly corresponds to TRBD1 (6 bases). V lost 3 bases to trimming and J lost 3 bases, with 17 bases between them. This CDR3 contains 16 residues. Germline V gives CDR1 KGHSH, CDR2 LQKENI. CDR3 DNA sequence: TGTGCCAGCTCACCGCCGGGGGGGCGCGGGTACACTGAAGCTTTCTTT. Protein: CASSPPGGRGYTEAFF.

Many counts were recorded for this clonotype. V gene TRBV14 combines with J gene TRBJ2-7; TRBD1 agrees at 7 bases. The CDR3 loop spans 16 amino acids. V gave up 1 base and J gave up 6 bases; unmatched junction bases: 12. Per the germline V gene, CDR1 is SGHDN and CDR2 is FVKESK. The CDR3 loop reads CASSQGRLTGDGEQYF. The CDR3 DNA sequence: TGTGCCAGCAGCCAAGGCCGCCTTACAGGGGACGGCGAGCAGTACTTC.

CDR3 amino acids: CSVAGTGFDYGYTF. In DNA form, the CDR3 reads TGCAGCGTAGCCGGGACAGGCTTCGACTATGGCTACACCTTC. The rearrangement uses TRBV29-1 and TRBJ1-2; 8 nucleotides line up with TRBD1. Trimming took 6 bases from V and 3 from J; bases not matched to a gene: 9. Per germline, CDR1 SQVTM and CDR2 ANQGSEA. This CDR3 has 14 residues.

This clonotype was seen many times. CDR3 in DNA: TGTGCCAGCAAACTAAGCTTAACGGAGCAGTACTTC. It yields the protein CASKLSLTEQYF. V gene TRBV12-3 or TRBV12-4 combines with J gene TRBJ2-7; D unclear. Trimming shortened V by 7 bases and J by 7 bases, and 14 bases separated the two germline ends. CDR3 length: 12 amino acids.